This passage covers 25 T cell receptor beta chains from one sample sequenced in a study of blood T cell repertoires in COVID-19. Measured with immunoSEQ multiplex PCR; TCRdb has only the in-frame clones, and not every one. This repertoire shows about 130,000 clones, about four fifths found once; its top ten account for about 15%. The sample comprised peripheral blood. These TCRs come from a woman between 45 and 60 years old with acute or convalescent COVID-19.

The V gene is TRBV27, the J gene TRBJ2-7; D may be TRBD1 (6 bases). V was shortened by 6 bases and J by 6 bases, with 15 bases between the two germline ends. Germline V gives CDR1 MNHEY, CDR2 SMNVEV (reference sequence). The CDR3 loop spans 13 amino acids. CDR3 DNA sequence: TGTGCCAGCAGCCTTACCCCCAGGGGCGAGCAGTACTTC. This codes for CASSLTPRGEQYF.

The chain uses TRBV9 and TRBJ1-3, with a tentative D call TRBD1 (6 bases). CDR3 size: 18 residues. V was shortened by 1 base and J by 0 bases, with 17 bases between the two germline ends. The germline V gene encodes CDR1 SGDLS and CDR2 YYNGEE. CDR3 loop: CASSVSPSPDSSGNTIYF. The CDR3 DNA is TGTGCCAGCAGCGTAAGCCCCTCGCCGGACAGCTCTGGAAACACCATATATTTT.

V gene TRBV4-2 combines with J gene TRBJ2-7; 7 bases map to TRBD1. CDR1 LGHNA and CDR2 YNFKEQ come from the germline V gene. There are 14 residues in the CDR3. The V gene end was trimmed by 0 bases and the J gene end by 2 bases; junction bases not matched to a gene: 1. CDR3: CASSQETGTYEQYF. In nucleotides, the CDR3 is TGTGCCAGCAGCCAAGAGACAGGGACCTACGAGCAGTACTTC.

The chain joins TRBV5-1 to TRBJ1-3; TRBD1 might be the D (6 bases). The CDR3 spans 14 residues. Germline lookup yields CDR1 SGHRS and CDR2 YFSETQ. V shed 4 bases and J shed 3 bases, with 11 bases lying between them. The CDR3 DNA follows: TGCGCCAGCAGCCCCAGGGGAGTTGGAAACACCATATATTTT. Translated, it gives CASSPRGVGNTIYF. Variable domain in full (rest from reference TRBV5-1 and TRBJ1-3): KAGVTQTPRYLIKTRGQQVTLSCSPISGHRSVSWYQQTPGQGLQFLFEYFSETQRNKGNFPGRFSGRQFSNSRSEMNVSTLELGDSALYLCASSPRGVGNTIYFGEGSWLTVV.

The chain couples TRBV30 to TRBJ2-3, with D perhaps TRBD1 (6 bases). The CDR3 consists of 18 residues. CDR1 GTSNPN and CDR2 SVGIG come from the germline V gene (reference sequence). Deletions cut 4 bases from V and 1 base from J, with 24 bases between. DNA of the CDR3: TGTGCCTGGACCCAAAAACGACAATGGGGACAACGCACAGATACGCAGTATTTT. Its protein is CAWTQKRQWGQRTDTQYF.

The genes are TRBV2 and TRBJ1-5; perhaps TRBD1 as D (5 bases). The CDR3 contains 17 residues. V was shortened by 2 bases and J by 1 base, with 15 bases between the two germline ends. The germline V gene encodes CDR1 SNHLY and CDR2 FYNNEI. The CDR3 DNA reads as TGTGCCAGCAGTGAATCCGGACACCTTACGAGCAATCAGCCCCAGCATTTT. Its protein product is CASSESGHLTSNQPQHF. Based on the CDR3 plus reference TRBV2 and TRBJ1-5, the full variable domain is EPEVTQTPSHQVTQMGQEVILRCVPISNHLYFYWYRQILGQKVEFLVSFYNNEISEKSEIFDDQFSVERPDGSNFTLKIRSTKLEDSAMYFCASSESGHLTSNQPQHFGDGTRLSIL.

The CDR3 nucleotides are TGTGCCAGCAGTGTACAGGGGGCGGATGGCTACACCTTC. Amino acids: CASSVQGADGYTF. This chain joins TRBV6-4 and TRBJ1-2, with 9 bases identical to TRBD1. The CDR3 extends over 13 amino acids. Germline values: CDR1 MRHNA, CDR2 SNTAGT. V was pared by 4 bases and J by 6 bases, with 3 bases of the junction left unmatched.

This chain's CDR3 is CASSHSENARHEKLFF. In DNA form, the CDR3 reads TGTGCCAGCAGCCATAGTGAGAATGCGCGGCATGAAAAACTGTTTTTT. The gene calls are TRBV14 and TRBJ1-4; D is unclear. V was cut by 3 bases and J by 6 bases, with 17 bases left in between. The CDR3 length is 16 residues. Germline V gene sequence: CDR1 SGHDN, CDR2 FVKESK.

The chain couples TRBV11-2 to TRBJ2-7; 9 bases are shared with TRBD1. Per the germline V gene, CDR1 is SGHAT and CDR2 is FQNNGV. With V trimmed by 3 bases and J by 7 bases, 4 bases remained unmatched. This CDR3 has 13 residues. The DNA of the CDR3 is TGTGCCAGCAGCTTCGGACAGGGGAGGGAGCAGTACTTC. Translating gives CASSFGQGREQYF.

This clone has a single count. The chain combines TRBV13 with TRBJ1-3; 8 bases align to TRBD1. V was pared by 2 bases and J by 1 base, with 1 base of the junction left unmatched. Germline loops: CDR1 PRHDT, CDR2 FYEKMQ (reference sequence). The CDR3 contains 15 residues. CDR3 sequence (DNA): TGTGCCAGCAGCTTACAGGGGGCATCTGGAAACACCATATATTTT. Encoded protein: CASSLQGASGNTIYF.

This sequence joins TRBV9 and TRBJ2-1; 9 bases align to TRBD1. CDR3 size: 16 residues. Germline loops: CDR1 SGDLS, CDR2 YYNGEE. Trimming removed 3 bases from V and 5 bases from J; junction bases left unmatched: 9. CDR3 bases: TGTGCCAGCAGCGCGACCGGGACAGGGCAGCACAATGAGCAGTTCTTC. Translation gives CASSATGTGQHNEQFF. Variable domain in full (rest from reference TRBV9 and TRBJ2-1): DSGVTQTPKHLITATGQRVTLRCSPRSGDLSVYWYQQSLDQGLQFLIQYYNGEERAKGNILERFSAQQFPDLHSELNLSSLELGDSALYFCASSATGTGQHNEQFFGPGTRLTVL.

This chain joins TRBV5-4 and TRBJ2-2; maybe TRBD1 (6 bases). Germline loops: CDR1 SGHNT, CDR2 YYREEE (reference sequence). The CDR3 sequence is 15 residues long. The V and J ends lost 0 bases and 2 bases respectively, with 8 bases between them. The CDR3 is CASSLDRDNTGELFF. The CDR3 DNA sequence: TGTGCCAGCAGCTTGGACAGGGATAACACCGGGGAGCTGTTTTTT.

The chain carries TRBV19 and TRBJ1-5; TRBD1 is a possible D gene (6 bases). This CDR3 region has 18 residues. Germline CDR1 and CDR2: LNHDA and SQIVND (reference sequence). Trimming took off 2 bases at V and 0 bases at J, with 17 bases between the two ends. The CDR3: CASSISDRRLYSNQPQHF. As DNA, the CDR3 is TGTGCCAGTAGTATATCGGACAGAAGGCTTTATAGCAATCAGCCCCAGCATTTT.

The V gene is TRBV6-1, the J gene TRBJ2-5; 7 bases match TRBD2. Germline lookup yields CDR1 MNHNS and CDR2 SASEGT. J was trimmed by 4 bases and V by 2 bases; bases with no gene match: 7. The CDR3 is 15 residues long. This CDR3 reads CASSERHWGGETQYF. Written as DNA, the CDR3 is TGTGCCAGCAGTGAAAGACACTGGGGGGGAGAGACCCAGTACTTC.

This chain connects TRBV6-6 to TRBJ1-6, with TRBD1 as a possible D gene (5 bases). CDR3 size: 15 residues. In germline, CDR1 is MNHNY, CDR2 SVGAGI (reference sequence). Deletions cut 9 bases from V and 0 bases from J, with 12 bases between. This CDR3 is CASRSRVSYNSPLHF. In DNA, the CDR3 is TGTGCCAGTCGAAGCAGGGTCTCCTATAATTCACCCCTCCACTTT.

The chain employs TRBV12-3 or TRBV12-4 and TRBJ1-2; TRBD1 agrees at 7 bases. J was trimmed by 4 bases and V by 6 bases; bases with no gene match: 5. There are 13 residues in the CDR3. The CDR3 DNA sequence: TGTGCCAGCAGCCTACAGGGGTTCTATGGCTACACCTTC. This encodes CASSLQGFYGYTF.

The rearrangement uses TRBV5-1 and TRBJ2-2; 9 bases are a match to TRBD2. This CDR3 is 16 amino acids long. V lost 6 bases and J lost 1; bases outside the gene matches: 7. Germline CDR1 reads SGHRS; CDR2 reads YFSETQ. The CDR3 DNA is TGCGCCAGCAAGCGTAGCGGGGGCCAGAACACCGGGGAGCTGTTTTTT. Translation: CASKRSGGQNTGELFF.

V and J are TRBV3-1 (or the pseudogene TRBV3-2) and TRBJ2-1, with a possible D match to TRBD2 (7 bases). Trimming removed 4 bases at V and 3 bases at J, with 13 bases between. The length of the CDR3 is 15 residues. Germline V gives CDR1 LGHDT, CDR2 YNNKEL (reference sequence). Written as DNA, the CDR3 is TGTGCCAGCAGCCCCTTTAGGGGGGGCTACAATGAGCAGTTCTTC. Residues: CASSPFRGGYNEQFF.

Written as DNA, the CDR3 is TGTGCCAGTCGGGACAGGGGGGGATATAGCAATCAGCCCCAGCATTTT. It specifies CASRDRGGYSNQPQHF. The rearrangement joins TRBV19 to TRBJ1-5, with 11 bases matching TRBD1. The J segment lost 0 bases and the V segment lost 8 bases, leaving 6 bases of the junction unmatched. Germline V CDR1 and CDR2: LNHDA, SQIVND (reference sequence). The CDR3 totals 16 residues. Full variable domain (missing parts from reference TRBV19 and TRBJ1-5): DGGITQSPKYLFRKEGQNVTLSCEQNLNHDAMYWYRQDPGQGLRLIYYSQIVNDFQKGDIAEGYSVSREKKESFPLTVTSAQKNPTAFYLCASRDRGGYSNQPQHFGDGTRLSIL.

The rearrangement uses TRBV5-1 and TRBJ1-5, with a possible D match to TRBD1 (6 bases). The CDR3 contains 13 residues. The germline V gene has CDR1 SGHRS and CDR2 YFSETQ. V lost 0 bases to trimming and J lost 12 bases, with 13 bases between them. CDR3 loop: CASSLAGDELQHF. CDR3 coding DNA: TGCGCCAGCAGCTTGGCAGGGGACGAACTCCAGCATTTT. Based on the CDR3 plus reference TRBV5-1 and TRBJ1-5, the full variable domain is KAGVTQTPRYLIKTRGQQVTLSCSPISGHRSVSWYQQTPGQGLQFLFEYFSETQRNKGNFPGRFSGRQFSNSRSEMNVSTLELGDSALYLCASSLAGDELQHFGDGTRLSIL.

The V and J genes are TRBV10-3 and TRBJ1-1; D remains unclear. Trimming pared 3 bases from V and 4 bases from J, leaving 3 bases between. Germline CDR1 is ENHRY and CDR2 is SYGVKD. This CDR3 is 11 amino acids long. CDR3 sequence (DNA): TGTGCCATCAGTGACGGCACTGAAGCTTTCTTT. Encoded protein: CAISDGTEAFF.

This rearrangement joins TRBV5-3 to TRBJ1-6; a possible D gene is TRBD1 (6 bases). TRBV5-3 is known as an ORF, though its function is uncertain. V lost 0 bases, J lost 0 bases, and 10 bases lay in between. The CDR3 extends over 17 amino acids. The CDR3 DNA reads TGTGCCAGAAGCTTGGGACAGGCGAGCTCCTATAATTCACCCCTCCACTTT. It translates to CARSLGQASSYNSPLHF.

The gene calls are TRBV19 and TRBJ1-4; TRBD1 matches 7 bases. There are 14 residues in the CDR3. V gave up 6 bases and J gave up 5 bases; unmatched junction bases: 6. From germline, CDR1 is LNHDA and CDR2 SQIVND (reference sequence). The CDR3, as DNA: TGTGCCAGTAGAACAGGGGATAAGAATGAAAAACTGTTTTTT. It translates to CASRTGDKNEKLFF.

The V and J genes are TRBV24-1 and TRBJ2-1, with D possibly TRBD1 on 6 matching bases. Germline V lookup: CDR1 KGHDR, CDR2 SFDVKD. The V end lost 4 bases, the J end lost 10 bases, and 22 bases lay between the germline ends. The CDR3 spans 16 residues. The CDR3 nucleotides read TGTGCCACCAGTGACCCCGGACCAGGGGAAGTTAGGGAGCAGTTCTTC. Translating gives CATSDPGPGEVREQFF.

The sample holds one count of this clone. The chain couples TRBV19 to TRBJ2-1; D call uncertain. Trimming removed 7 bases from V and 0 bases from J, with 10 bases in between. Germline lookup yields CDR1 LNHDA and CDR2 SQIVND (reference sequence). The CDR3 has 14 residues. As DNA, the CDR3 is TGTGCCAGTATTGGAGCTAACTCCTACAATGAGCAGTTCTTC. As protein: CASIGANSYNEQFF. Full variable domain (rest looked up from reference TRBV19 and TRBJ2-1): DGGITQSPKYLFRKEGQNVTLSCEQNLNHDAMYWYRQDPGQGLRLIYYSQIVNDFQKGDIAEGYSVSREKKESFPLTVTSAQKNPTAFYLCASIGANSYNEQFFGPGTRLTVL.